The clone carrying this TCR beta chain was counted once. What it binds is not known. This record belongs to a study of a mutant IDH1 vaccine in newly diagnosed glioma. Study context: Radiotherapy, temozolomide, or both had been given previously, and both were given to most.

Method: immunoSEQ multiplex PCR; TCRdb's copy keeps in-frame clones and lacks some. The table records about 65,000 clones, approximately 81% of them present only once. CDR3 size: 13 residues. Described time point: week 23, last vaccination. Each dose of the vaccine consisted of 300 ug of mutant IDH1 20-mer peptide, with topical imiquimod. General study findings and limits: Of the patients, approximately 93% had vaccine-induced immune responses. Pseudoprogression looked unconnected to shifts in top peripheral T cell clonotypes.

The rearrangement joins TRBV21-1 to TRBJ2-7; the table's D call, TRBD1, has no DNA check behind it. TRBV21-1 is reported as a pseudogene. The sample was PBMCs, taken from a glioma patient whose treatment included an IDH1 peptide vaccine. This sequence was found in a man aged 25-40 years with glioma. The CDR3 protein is CASRPNTGWEQYF. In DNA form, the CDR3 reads TGTGCCAGCAGGCCAAACACAGGGTGGGAGCAGTACTTC.